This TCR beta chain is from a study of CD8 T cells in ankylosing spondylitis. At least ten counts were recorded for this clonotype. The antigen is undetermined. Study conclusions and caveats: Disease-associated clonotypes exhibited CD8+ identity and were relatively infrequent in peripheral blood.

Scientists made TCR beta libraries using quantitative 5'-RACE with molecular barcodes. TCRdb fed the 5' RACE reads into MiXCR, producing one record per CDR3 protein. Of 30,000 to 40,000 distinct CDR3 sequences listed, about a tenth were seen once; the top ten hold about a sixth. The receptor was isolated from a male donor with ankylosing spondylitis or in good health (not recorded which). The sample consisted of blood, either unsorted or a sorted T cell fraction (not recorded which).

CDR3 in amino acids: CASSYSIGSYEQYF. DNA of the CDR3: TGTGCCAGCAGTTACTCCATTGGCAGCTACGAGCAGTACTTC. V is TRBV6-2 or TRBV6-3 and J is TRBJ2-7, with D uncertain. Germline lookup yields CDR1 MNHEY and CDR2 SVGEGT. This CDR3 is 14 amino acids long. Trimming removed 0 bases at V and 3 bases at J, with 9 bases between.